A selection of T cell receptor beta chains follows, all from one sample in a study of T cell responses to AZD1222 COVID-19 vaccine. Assay used: immunoSEQ multiplex PCR; TCRdb lists only in-frame clones, some missing. This sample carries some 100,000 clones, over 75% of them seen once, and the ten largest clones take around a sixth. The sequencing used peripheral blood, collected on day 0 of AZD1222 vaccination. These receptors originate from an adult in good health. Both conserved end residues are part of each CDR3. The order of the fields is V gene, J gene, clone size, D gene, CDR3 protein, CDR3 DNA. The D gene is left open where the match is weak. Part of the rows lack a size; the others show once, few, many or a class for expanded clones.

TRBV6-2/TRBV6-3	TRBJ1-4	few	NA	CASSYSDGPYEKLFF	TGTGCCAGCAGTTACTCGGACGGACCATATGAAAAACTGTTTTTT
TRBV4-2	TRBJ1-1	NA	TRBD1	CASSLTTGGTEAFF	TGTGCCAGCAGCTTAACTACAGGGGGCACTGAAGCTTTCTTT
TRBV6-2/TRBV6-3	TRBJ2-3	NA	TRBD2	CASSLLAGPLSTDTQYF	TGTGCCAGCAGCCTACTAGCGGGACCTCTAAGCACAGATACGCAGTATTTT
TRBV19	TRBJ2-2	once	NA	CASNPAPVGTGELFF	TGTGCCAGTAACCCGGCCCCCGTCGGCACCGGGGAGCTGTTTTTT
TRBV19	TRBJ1-5	NA	NA	CASSWLPPSNQPQHF	TGTGCCAGTAGTTGGCTACCTCCGTCGAATCAGCCCCAGCATTTT
TRBV2	TRBJ1-4	NA	NA	CASREGHRANEKLFF	TGTGCCAGCAGAGAGGGACATCGGGCTAATGAAAAACTGTTTTTT
TRBV18	TRBJ2-2	NA	NA	CASSPLAQVSNTGELFF	TGTGCCAGCTCACCACTCGCCCAGGTATCGAACACCGGGGAGCTGTTTTTT
TRBV5-3	TRBJ1-5	NA	TRBD1	CARSTTGLGDQPQHF	TGTGCCAGAAGCACGACAGGGCTGGGGGATCAGCCCCAGCATTTT
TRBV3-1/TRBV3-2	TRBJ1-5	NA	NA	CASSGRGNQPQHF	TGTGCCAGCAGCGGACGGGGCAATCAGCCCCAGCATTTT
TRBV28	TRBJ1-2	NA	NA	CASSSGTHYGYTF	TGTGCCAGCAGTTCCGGGACTCACTATGGCTACACCTTC
TRBV9	TRBJ2-3	NA	NA	CASSGSPGAWDTQYF	TGTGCCAGCAGCGGCTCCCCGGGGGCTTGGGATACGCAGTATTTT
TRBV28	TRBJ1-1	NA	NA	CASSLRGAVNTEAFF	TGTGCCAGCAGTTTGCGGGGGGCGGTTAACACTGAAGCTTTCTTT
TRBV12-5	TRBJ1-5	NA	NA	CASAGTVRDNQPQHF	TGTGCTAGTGCCGGGACTGTTAGGGACAATCAGCCCCAGCATTTT
TRBV2	TRBJ1-6	once	NA	CASSPTAYNSPLHF	TGTGCCAGCAGTCCGACAGCCTATAATTCACCCCTCCACTTT
TRBV27	TRBJ2-7	NA	TRBD1	CASRRGPGTHAYEQYF	TGTGCCAGCAGGAGGGGGCCCGGGACACACGCCTACGAGCAGTACTTC
TRBV4-3	TRBJ1-1	NA	TRBD1	CASGQGSYTEAFF	TGCGCCAGCGGACAGGGGAGTTACACTGAAGCTTTCTTT
TRBV9	TRBJ2-3	NA	TRBD2	CASSSGQLAGADTQYF	TGTGCCAGCAGCTCGGGACAGCTAGCGGGAGCAGATACGCAGTATTTT
TRBV6-4	TRBJ2-1	NA	NA	CASSDGVGVESEQFF	TGTGCCAGCAGTGACGGCGTAGGGGTGGAAAGTGAGCAGTTCTTC
TRBV30	TRBJ1-4	NA	NA	CAWTGSGVEKLFF	TGTGCCTGGACAGGGTCCGGAGTTGAAAAACTGTTTTTT
TRBV29-1	TRBJ2-3	NA	NA	CSVGGRERTDTQYF	TGCAGCGTTGGGGGGCGGGAACGCACAGATACGCAGTATTTT
TRBV19	TRBJ2-1	NA	NA	CAVTSLGHEQFF	TGTGCCGTAACCTCTCTGGGCCATGAGCAGTTCTTC
TRBV24-1	TRBJ2-7	NA	TRBD1	CATSDRGQGLYEQYF	TGTGCCACCAGTGATCGCGGACAGGGACTTTACGAGCAGTACTTC
TRBV3-1/TRBV3-2	TRBJ2-3	NA	TRBD2	CASTRLAGGVDTQYF	TGTGCCAGCACCCGACTAGCGGGGGGCGTAGATACGCAGTATTTT
TRBV27	TRBJ2-2	NA	TRBD2	CASSLGRGINTGELFF	TGTGCCAGCAGCCTTGGGAGGGGAATAAACACCGGGGAGCTGTTTTTT
TRBV7-6	TRBJ2-3	NA	NA	CASSLADGQTDTQYF	TGTGCCAGCAGCTTAGCCGATGGACAGACAGATACGCAGTATTTT
TRBV15	TRBJ1-2	NA	NA	CATSRGGTRPNYGYTF	TGTGCCACCAGCAGAGGAGGGACACGACCTAACTATGGCTACACCTTC
TRBV7-2	TRBJ2-2	NA	TRBD2	CASSLRTSLSTGGELFF	TGTGCCAGCAGCTTAAGGACTAGCCTGTCCACTGGCGGGGAGCTGTTTTTT
TRBV19	TRBJ2-7	NA	TRBD1	CASSPGQDHYEQYF	TGTGCCAGTAGTCCCGGACAGGACCACTACGAGCAGTACTTC
TRBV21-1	TRBJ2-2	once	NA	CASSKGPLTGELFF	TGTGCCAGCAGCAAAGGGCCTTTGACCGGGGAGCTGTTTTTT
TRBV9	TRBJ2-1	NA	NA	CASSVDQRSSYNEQFF	TGTGCCAGCAGCGTAGACCAGCGGAGCTCCTACAATGAGCAGTTCTTC
TRBV6-4	TRBJ1-2	NA	NA	CASSDSSNGNHGYTF	TGTGCCAGCAGTGACTCATCCAACGGGAACCATGGCTACACCTTC
TRBV2	TRBJ2-3	NA	NA	CASSPERAAYAQDTQYF	TGTGCCAGCAGCCCCGAAAGGGCGGCTTATGCCCAAGATACGCAGTATTTT
TRBV5-6	TRBJ2-2	NA	NA	CASSPLGGVIPGELFF	TGTGCCAGCAGCCCCCTGGGGGGTGTGATTCCCGGGGAGCTGTTTTTT
TRBV6-2/TRBV6-3	TRBJ2-5	NA	TRBD2	CASSYGGGGRETQYF	TGTGCCAGCAGTTACGGCGGCGGGGGACGAGAGACCCAGTACTTC
TRBV18	TRBJ2-7	NA	TRBD1	CASSAGGGEQYF	TGTGCCAGCTCTGCAGGGGGCGGCGAGCAGTACTTC
TRBV5-4	TRBJ2-3	NA	NA	CASSPGRLSTDTQYF	TGTGCCAGCAGCCCTGGACGCCTTAGCACAGATACGCAGTATTTT
TRBV27	TRBJ1-1	NA	NA	CASSLREGTEAFF	TGTGCCAGCAGTTTAAGGGAGGGGACTGAAGCTTTCTTT
TRBV5-1	TRBJ1-1	NA	NA	CASRGGLRTEAFF	TGCGCCAGCAGGGGGGGTTTAAGGACTGAAGCTTTCTTT
TRBV19	TRBJ2-3	NA	TRBD2	CASSAYLAASTDTQYF	TGTGCCAGTAGTGCCTACCTAGCGGCTAGCACAGATACGCAGTATTTT